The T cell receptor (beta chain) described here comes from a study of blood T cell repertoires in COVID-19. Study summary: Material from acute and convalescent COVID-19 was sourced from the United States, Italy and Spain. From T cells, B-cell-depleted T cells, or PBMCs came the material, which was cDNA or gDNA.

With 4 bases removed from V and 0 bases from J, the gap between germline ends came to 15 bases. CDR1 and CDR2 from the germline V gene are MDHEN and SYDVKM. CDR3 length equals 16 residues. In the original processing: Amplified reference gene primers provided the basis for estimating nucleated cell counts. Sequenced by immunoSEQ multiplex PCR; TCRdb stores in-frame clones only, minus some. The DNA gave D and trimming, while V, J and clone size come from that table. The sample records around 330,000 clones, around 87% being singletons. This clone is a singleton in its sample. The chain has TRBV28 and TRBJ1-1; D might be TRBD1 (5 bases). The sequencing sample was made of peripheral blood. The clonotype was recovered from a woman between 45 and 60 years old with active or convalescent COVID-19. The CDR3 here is CASSSGGDPMNTEAFF. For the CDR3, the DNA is TGTGCCAGCAGTTCGGGGGGGGACCCCATGAACACTGAAGCTTTCTTT.